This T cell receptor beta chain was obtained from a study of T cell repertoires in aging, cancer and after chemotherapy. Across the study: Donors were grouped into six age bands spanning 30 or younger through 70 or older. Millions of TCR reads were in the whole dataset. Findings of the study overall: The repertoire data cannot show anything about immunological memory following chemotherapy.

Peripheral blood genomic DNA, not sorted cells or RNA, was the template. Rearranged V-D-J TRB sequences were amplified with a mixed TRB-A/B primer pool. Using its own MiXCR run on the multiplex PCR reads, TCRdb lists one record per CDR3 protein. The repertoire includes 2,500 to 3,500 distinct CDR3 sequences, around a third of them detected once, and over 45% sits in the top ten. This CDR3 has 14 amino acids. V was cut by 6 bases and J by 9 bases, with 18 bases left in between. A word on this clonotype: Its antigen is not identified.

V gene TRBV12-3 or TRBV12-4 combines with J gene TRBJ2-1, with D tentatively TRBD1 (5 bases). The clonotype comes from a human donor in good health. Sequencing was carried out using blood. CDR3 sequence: CASSAQGSQGEQFF. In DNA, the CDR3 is TGTGCCAGCAGCGCACAAGGCAGCCAGGGTGAGCAGTTCTTC.